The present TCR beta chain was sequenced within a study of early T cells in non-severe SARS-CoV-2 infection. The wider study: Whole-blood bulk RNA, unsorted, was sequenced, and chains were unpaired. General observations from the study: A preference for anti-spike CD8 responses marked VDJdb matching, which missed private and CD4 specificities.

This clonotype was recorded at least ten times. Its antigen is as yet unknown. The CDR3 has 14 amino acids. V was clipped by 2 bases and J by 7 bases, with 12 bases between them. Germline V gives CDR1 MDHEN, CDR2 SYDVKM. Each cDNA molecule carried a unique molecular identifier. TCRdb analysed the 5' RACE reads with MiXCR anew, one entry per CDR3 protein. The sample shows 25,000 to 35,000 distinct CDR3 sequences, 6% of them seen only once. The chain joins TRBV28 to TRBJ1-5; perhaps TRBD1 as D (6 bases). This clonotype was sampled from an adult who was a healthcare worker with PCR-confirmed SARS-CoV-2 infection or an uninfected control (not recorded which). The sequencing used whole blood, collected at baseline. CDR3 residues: CASSLEQGGQPQHF. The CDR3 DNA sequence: TGTGCCAGCAGTTTAGAACAGGGCGGACAGCCCCAGCATTTT. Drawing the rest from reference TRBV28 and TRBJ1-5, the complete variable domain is DVKVTQSSRYLVKRTGEKVFLECVQDMDHENMFWYRQDPGLGLRLIYFSYDVKMKEKGDIPEGYSVSREKKERFSLILESASTNQTSMYLCASSLEQGGQPQHFGDGTRLSIL.